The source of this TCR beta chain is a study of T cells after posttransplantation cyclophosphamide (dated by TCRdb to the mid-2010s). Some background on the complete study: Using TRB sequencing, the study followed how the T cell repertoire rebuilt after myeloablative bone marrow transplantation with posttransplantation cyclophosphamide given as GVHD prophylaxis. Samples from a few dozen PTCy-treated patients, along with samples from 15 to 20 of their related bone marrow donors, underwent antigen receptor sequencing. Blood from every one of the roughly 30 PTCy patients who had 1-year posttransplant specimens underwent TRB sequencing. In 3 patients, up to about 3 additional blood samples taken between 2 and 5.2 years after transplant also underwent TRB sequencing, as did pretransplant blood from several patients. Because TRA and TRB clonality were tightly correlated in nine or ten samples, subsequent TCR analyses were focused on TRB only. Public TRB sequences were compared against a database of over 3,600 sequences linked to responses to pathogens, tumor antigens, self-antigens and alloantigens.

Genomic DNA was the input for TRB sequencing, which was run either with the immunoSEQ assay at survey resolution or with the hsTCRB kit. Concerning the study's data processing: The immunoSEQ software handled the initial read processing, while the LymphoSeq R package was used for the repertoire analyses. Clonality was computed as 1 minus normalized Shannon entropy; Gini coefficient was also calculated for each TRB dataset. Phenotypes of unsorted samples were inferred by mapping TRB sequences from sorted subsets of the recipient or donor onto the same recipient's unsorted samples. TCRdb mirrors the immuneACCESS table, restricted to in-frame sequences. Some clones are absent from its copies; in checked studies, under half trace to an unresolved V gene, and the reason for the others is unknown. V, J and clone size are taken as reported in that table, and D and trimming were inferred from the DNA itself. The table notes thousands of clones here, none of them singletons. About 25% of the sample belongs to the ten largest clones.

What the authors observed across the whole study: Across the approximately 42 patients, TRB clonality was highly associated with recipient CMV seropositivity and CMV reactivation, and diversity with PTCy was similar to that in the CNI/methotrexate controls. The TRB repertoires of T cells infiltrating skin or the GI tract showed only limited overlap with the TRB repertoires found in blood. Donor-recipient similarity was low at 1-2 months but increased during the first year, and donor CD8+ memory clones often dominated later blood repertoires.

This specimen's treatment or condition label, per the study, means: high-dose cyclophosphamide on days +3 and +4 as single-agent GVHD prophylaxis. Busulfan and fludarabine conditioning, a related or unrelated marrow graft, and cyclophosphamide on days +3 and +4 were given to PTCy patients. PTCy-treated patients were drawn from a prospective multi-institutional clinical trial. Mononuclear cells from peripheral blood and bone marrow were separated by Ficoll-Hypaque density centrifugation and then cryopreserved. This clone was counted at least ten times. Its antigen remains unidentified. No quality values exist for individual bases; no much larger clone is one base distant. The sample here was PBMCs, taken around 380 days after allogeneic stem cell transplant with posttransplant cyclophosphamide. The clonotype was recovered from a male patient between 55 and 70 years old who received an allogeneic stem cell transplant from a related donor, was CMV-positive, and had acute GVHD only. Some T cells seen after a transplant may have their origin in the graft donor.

The DNA reads TGTGCCAGCAGCGTCCATGGGGGGGCTGAAGCTTTCTTT. This sequence encodes CASSVHGGAEAFF. The chain links TRBV9 with TRBJ1-1; TRBD1 could be the D gene, as 5 bases match. The CDR3 holds 13 amino acids from the cysteine to the phenylalanine. Of the read, only the CDR3 DNA is kept; its 39 bases are in frame from base 1. V is cut by 2 bases and J by 6 bases, and the space between the germline ends is 11 bases. According to the germline V gene, CDR1 reads SGDLS and CDR2 reads YYNGEE.